This T cell receptor beta chain is drawn from a study of blood T cell repertoires in COVID-19. Trimming pared 0 bases from V and 5 bases from J, leaving 23 bases between. The CDR3 sequence is 18 residues long. Germline lookup yields CDR1 SGHNT and CDR2 YYREEE (reference sequence). The repertoire was sequenced with immunoSEQ multiplex PCR; TCRdb's copy has only in-frame clones and lacks some. The repertoire holds about 270,000 clones, around 89% seen once, with less than 5% in the top ten. The sequence derives from a man between 60 and 75 years old who had recovered from COVID-19. Specimen: peripheral blood. The chain carries TRBV5-4 and TRBJ2-5, with D tentatively TRBD2 (5 bases). CDR3 loop: CASSLADVLVGGVETQYF. The CDR3 DNA reads as TGTGCCAGCAGCTTGGCCGATGTACTAGTTGGTGGCGTGGAGACCCAGTACTTC.